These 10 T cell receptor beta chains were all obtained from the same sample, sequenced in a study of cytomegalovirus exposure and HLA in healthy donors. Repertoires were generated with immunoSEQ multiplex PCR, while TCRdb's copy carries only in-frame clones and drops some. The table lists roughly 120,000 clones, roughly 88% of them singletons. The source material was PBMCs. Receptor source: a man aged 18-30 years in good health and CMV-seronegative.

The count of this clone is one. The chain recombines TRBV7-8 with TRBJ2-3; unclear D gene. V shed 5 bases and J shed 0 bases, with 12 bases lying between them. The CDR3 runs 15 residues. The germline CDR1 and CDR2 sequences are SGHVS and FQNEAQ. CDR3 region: CASSPAGGSTDTQYF. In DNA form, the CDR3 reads TGTGCCAGCAGCCCAGCCGGCGGCAGCACAGATACGCAGTATTTT.

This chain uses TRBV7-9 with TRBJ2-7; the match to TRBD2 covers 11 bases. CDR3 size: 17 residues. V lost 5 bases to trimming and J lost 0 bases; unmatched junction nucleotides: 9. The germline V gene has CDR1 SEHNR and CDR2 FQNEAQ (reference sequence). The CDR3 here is CASSDGTSGTNSYEQYF. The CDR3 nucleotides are TGTGCCAGCAGCGATGGGACTAGCGGAACAAACTCCTACGAGCAGTACTTC.

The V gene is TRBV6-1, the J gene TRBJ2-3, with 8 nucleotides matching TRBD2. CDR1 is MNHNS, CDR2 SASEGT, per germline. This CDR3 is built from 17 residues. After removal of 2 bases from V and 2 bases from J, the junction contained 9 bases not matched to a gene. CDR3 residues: CASSERPSGFPTDTQYF. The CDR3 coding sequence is TGTGCCAGCAGTGAACGACCTAGCGGGTTTCCCACAGATACGCAGTATTTT.

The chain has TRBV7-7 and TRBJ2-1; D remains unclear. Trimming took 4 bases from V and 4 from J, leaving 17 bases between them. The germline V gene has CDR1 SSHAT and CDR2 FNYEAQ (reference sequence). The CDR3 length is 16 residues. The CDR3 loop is CASSSRLGPEYNEQFF. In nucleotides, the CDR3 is TGTGCCAGCAGCTCTCGCTTGGGTCCGGAGTACAATGAGCAGTTCTTC.

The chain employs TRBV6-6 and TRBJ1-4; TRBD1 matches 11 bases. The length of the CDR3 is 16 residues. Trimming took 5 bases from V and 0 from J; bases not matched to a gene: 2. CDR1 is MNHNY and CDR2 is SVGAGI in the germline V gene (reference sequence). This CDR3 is CASSPGQGATNEKLFF. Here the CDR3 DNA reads TGTGCCAGCAGTCCGGGACAGGGGGCAACTAATGAAAAACTGTTTTTT.

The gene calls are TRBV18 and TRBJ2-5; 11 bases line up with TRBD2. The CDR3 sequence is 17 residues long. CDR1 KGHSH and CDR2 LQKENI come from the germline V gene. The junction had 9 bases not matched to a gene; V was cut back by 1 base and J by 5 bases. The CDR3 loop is CASSPLSSGRAGETQYF. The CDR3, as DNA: TGTGCCAGCTCACCACTGAGTAGCGGGAGGGCCGGTGAGACCCAGTACTTC.

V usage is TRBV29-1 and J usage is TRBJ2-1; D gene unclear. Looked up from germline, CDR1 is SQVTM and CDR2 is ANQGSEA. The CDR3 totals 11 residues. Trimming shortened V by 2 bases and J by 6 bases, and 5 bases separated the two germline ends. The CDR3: CSVEQINEQFF. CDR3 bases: TGCAGCGTTGAACAGATCAATGAGCAGTTCTTC.

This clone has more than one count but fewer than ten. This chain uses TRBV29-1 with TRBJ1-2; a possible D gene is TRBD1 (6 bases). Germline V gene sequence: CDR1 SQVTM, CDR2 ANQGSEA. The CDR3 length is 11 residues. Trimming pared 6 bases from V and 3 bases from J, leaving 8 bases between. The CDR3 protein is CSVRTDYGYTF. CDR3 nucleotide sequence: TGCAGCGTCAGGACAGACTATGGCTACACCTTC.

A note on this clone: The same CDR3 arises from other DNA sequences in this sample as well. This CDR3 is CASSRRGQGNTEAFF. The CDR3 DNA is TGTGCCAGCAGTCGGAGAGGACAGGGGAACACTGAAGCTTTCTTT. This rearrangement joins TRBV2 to TRBJ1-1; 8 nucleotides align to TRBD1. Germline V gives CDR1 SNHLY, CDR2 FYNNEI. This CDR3 has 15 amino acids. V lost 5 bases, J lost 1 base, and 6 bases stayed unmatched.

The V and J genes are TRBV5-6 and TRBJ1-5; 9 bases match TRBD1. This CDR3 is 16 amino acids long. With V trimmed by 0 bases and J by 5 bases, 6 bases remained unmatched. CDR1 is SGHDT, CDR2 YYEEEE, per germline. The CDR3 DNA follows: TGTGCCAGCAGCTTGGGGGGGACAGGGAGCCATCAGCCCCAGCATTTT. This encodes CASSLGGTGSHQPQHF. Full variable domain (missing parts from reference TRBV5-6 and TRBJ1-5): DAGVTQSPTHLIKTRGQQVTLRCSPKSGHDTVSWYQQALGQGPQFIFQYYEEEERQRGNFPDRFSGHQFPNYSSELNVNALLLGDSALYLCASSLGGTGSHQPQHFGDGTRLSIL.